These 2 T cell receptor beta chains share one sample of origin, sequenced in a study of cytomegalovirus exposure and HLA in healthy donors. The data were produced by immunoSEQ multiplex PCR, yet TCRdb's version contains in-frame clones alone and is incomplete. There are 250,000 to 350,000 clones in the sample; around 89% occur only once, and about 0.86% lies in the top ten. The sequencing input was PBMCs. The receptor source for this set is a woman between 18 and 29 years old in good health and CMV-seronegative.

The rearrangement uses TRBV6-6 and TRBJ2-3, with D possibly matching TRBD1 (5 bases). The V and J ends lost 6 bases and 0 bases respectively, with 10 bases between them. The CDR3 runs 14 residues. CDR1 is MNHNY and CDR2 is SVGAGI in the germline V gene (reference sequence). The CDR3 here is CASRGPISTDTQYF. CDR3 DNA: TGTGCCAGCAGGGGGCCGATTAGCACAGATACGCAGTATTTT.

This rearrangement joins TRBV2 to TRBJ1-5; D remains ambiguous. The CDR3 totals 13 residues. V gave up 8 bases and J gave up 6 bases, with 14 bases separating them. Germline V gives CDR1 SNHLY, CDR2 FYNNEI. The CDR3 coding sequence is TGTGCCAGCGCCGTCGATGGGCGTCAGCCCCAGCATTTT. It is translated as CASAVDGRQPQHF.